The 14 T cell receptor beta chains listed next were all sequenced from one sample in a study of response to subunit inactivated influenza vaccine. TCRdb fed the RT-PCR reads into MiXCR, producing one record per CDR3 protein. The sample holds approximately 530,000 distinct CDR3 sequences, more than 7% seen once. The sequencing here drew on PBMCs from blood, taken around 25 months after vaccination. The receptors derive from a man aged 45-69 years who received an inactivated influenza vaccine.

The chain combines TRBV20-1 with TRBJ1-2; D gene ambiguous. This CDR3 region has 13 residues. Germline V gives CDR1 DFQATT, CDR2 SNEGSKA (reference sequence). V gave up 6 bases and J gave up 7 bases, with 18 bases separating them. The CDR3 protein is CSALTSPAGGYTF. In nucleotides, the CDR3 is TGCAGTGCCCTGACGTCCCCTGCGGGTGGCTACACCTTC.

V gene TRBV12-3 or TRBV12-4 combines with J gene TRBJ2-1, with D uncertain. The ends were cut back, 6 bases at V and 7 bases at J, with 13 bases in the middle. This CDR3 is 13 amino acids long. The DNA for the CDR3 is TGTGCCAGCAGCCAAAGACGGTGGAATGAGCAGTTCTTC. Residues: CASSQRRWNEQFF.

This clonotype was counted only a few times. The chain uses TRBV5-6 and TRBJ2-2, with TRBD2 as a possible D gene (6 bases). The CDR3 runs to 14 residues. Per germline, CDR1 SGHDT and CDR2 YYEEEE. The V end was cut by 3 bases, the J end by 3 bases, with 9 bases between. The CDR3 region is CASSWDSYTGELFF. As DNA, the CDR3 is TGTGCCAGCAGCTGGGACTCCTACACCGGGGAGCTGTTTTTT.

This clonotype was found a few times. The rearrangement uses TRBV28 and TRBJ1-5; 7 bases match TRBD1. The V gene end was trimmed by 3 bases and the J gene end by 2 bases; junction bases not matched to a gene: 4. The CDR3 runs 15 residues. CDR1 and CDR2 (germline): MDHEN, SYDVKM. The CDR3 protein is CASSLPGGGNQPQHF. Written as DNA, the CDR3 is TGTGCCAGCAGTTTGCCAGGGGGGGGCAATCAGCCCCAGCATTTT.

This clonotype showed up many times. The gene calls are TRBV18 and TRBJ1-2; unclear D gene. Germline values: CDR1 KGHSH, CDR2 LQKENI. The CDR3 consists of 16 residues. Trimming removed 3 bases from V and 7 bases from J, with 21 bases in between. The CDR3 protein is CASSPGRPKARFGYTF. The CDR3 region has the DNA TGTGCCAGCTCACCGGGGAGACCCAAGGCCCGATTTGGCTACACCTTC.

The chain carries TRBV6-1 and TRBJ2-3; maybe TRBD2 (6 bases). Germline-derived CDR1 and CDR2 are MNHNS and SASEGT. The germline V and J ends were trimmed by 8 bases and 0 bases, with 12 bases remaining between them. The CDR3 is 14 residues long. The CDR3 region is CASGIGTSTDTQYF. The CDR3 bases are TGTGCCAGCGGGATTGGGACTAGCACAGATACGCAGTATTTT.

The J gene is TRBJ2-7, the V gene TRBV20-1; 11 bases match TRBD1. CDR1 is DFQATT, CDR2 SNEGSKA, per germline (reference sequence). V shed 5 bases and J 6 bases; nucleotides not matched to a gene: 12. The CDR3 is 15 amino acids. In DNA, the CDR3 is TGCAGTGCTGATGATCAGGGGGACAGGGGGTTCGAGCAGTACTTC. Amino acid sequence: CSADDQGDRGFEQYF.

This clonotype was counted a few times. The CDR3 loop reads CASRVDNGHEQYF. The DNA for the CDR3 is TGTGCCAGCAGGGTGGACAATGGGCACGAGCAGTACTTC. The chain combines TRBV12-3 or TRBV12-4 with TRBJ2-7; D possibly corresponds to TRBD1 (5 bases). The CDR3 totals 13 residues. V was pared by 6 bases and J by 5 bases, with 14 bases between.

The sample holds a few counts of this clonotype. The DNA of the CDR3 is TGTGCCAGCAGTTACCTCCGGCGGATAAACACAGATACGCAGTATTTT. Translated, it gives CASSYLRRINTDTQYF. This chain connects TRBV6-5 to TRBJ2-3; D is ambiguous. CDR1 and CDR2 (germline): MNHEY, SVGAGI. CDR3 length: 16 residues. With 2 bases removed from V and 2 bases from J, the gap between germline ends came to 14 bases.

This clonotype was observed a handful of times. V gene TRBV6-2 or TRBV6-3 combines with J gene TRBJ2-3, with D perhaps matching TRBD1 (5 bases). The CDR3 runs to 14 residues. V lost 0 bases and J 6 bases, leaving 10 bases between the germline ends. Germline CDR1 MNHEY, CDR2 SVGEGT. The chain's CDR3 is CASSYSGVRDTQYF. Written as DNA, the CDR3 is TGTGCCAGCAGTTACTCAGGGGTCAGGGATACGCAGTATTTT.

The chain couples TRBV20-1 to TRBJ1-4; maybe TRBD1 (6 bases). Trimming removed 5 bases at V and 7 bases at J, with 17 bases between. Germline CDR1 reads DFQATT; CDR2 reads SNEGSKA (reference sequence). The CDR3 extends over 14 amino acids. Written as DNA, the CDR3 is TGCAGTGCTCCACAGACAGGAGAACCTGAAAAACTGTTTTTT. It yields the protein CSAPQTGEPEKLFF.

The chain links TRBV30 to TRBJ1-3; D might be TRBD1 (6 bases). The V gene's germline CDR1 is GTSNPN and CDR2 SVGIG (reference sequence). V lost 0 bases to trimming and J lost 2 bases, with 14 bases between them. The CDR3 is 16 residues long. The CDR3 region has the DNA TGTGCCTGGAGTGTACTCTTGTCAGGGGCTGGAAACACCATATATTTT. Its protein is CAWSVLLSGAGNTIYF.

This clonotype was observed a handful of times. This sequence joins TRBV28 and TRBJ2-7; 9 bases are shared with TRBD1. Germline trimming cut 5 bases from V and 6 bases from J; bases unmatched to any gene: 14. The CDR3 runs to 16 residues. CDR1 is MDHEN, CDR2 SYDVKM, per germline. The CDR3 nucleotides are TGTGCCAGCAGTCTCTTACCGGGACAGGGTTTAAGCGAGCAGTACTTC. Protein product: CASSLLPGQGLSEQYF.

Ten or more counts support this clonotype. The V call is TRBV5-1, the J call TRBJ2-1, with TRBD1 matching 9 bases. V gave up 4 bases and J gave up 7 bases; unmatched junction bases: 9. CDR3 length: 15 amino acids. CDR1 is SGHRS and CDR2 is YFSETQ in the germline V gene. As DNA, the CDR3 is TGCGCCAGCAGCCTACTGGGACAGGGTGAAAATGAGCAGTTCTTC. Its translation is CASSLLGQGENEQFF.